Each of the 4 T cell receptor beta chains below was sequenced from the same sample in a study of shared clonotypes between healthy human individuals (dated by TCRdb to the early 2020s). The protocol used for the library was the immunoSEQ multiplex PCR assay. TCRdb carries this immuneACCESS record with in-frame sequences only. Its versions omit some clonotypes, under half of them owing to an unresolved V gene in the studies checked, with the rest unexplained. The sample records 330,000 or so clones, roughly 70% of which are singletons. The top ten hold less than 11% of the sample. The sample was memory CD4+ T cells sorted from blood. The cell subset or site label on this specimen signifies: CD45RA-negative fraction. The origin of the receptors is a man aged 25 to 40 in good health.

The CDR3 spells CASTSSGAFYEQYF. As DNA, the CDR3 is TGTGCCAGCACCTCTTCGGGGGCCTTTTACGAGCAGTACTTC. The chain links TRBV7-2 to TRBJ2-7; the D call may be TRBD1 or TRBD2 (6 bases each). The CDR3 contains 14 residues. Looked up from germline, CDR1 is SGHTA and CDR2 is FQGNSA. The V end was cut by 7 bases, the J end by 4 bases, with 17 bases between.

This clone appeared a few times. This may come from a read error, since a much larger clone is one base off. Other nucleotide sequences from this sample produce the same CDR3. This rearrangement joins TRBV29-1 to TRBJ2-3; unclear D gene. Germline CDR1 reads SQVTM; CDR2 reads ANQGSEA. This CDR3 is built from 10 residues. Trimming removed 3 bases at V and 6 bases at J, with 4 bases between. Here the CDR3 DNA reads TGCAGCGTTGATACCGATACGCAGTATTTT. It translates to CSVDTDTQYF.

The CDR3 loop reads CASSRPGQGGRELFF. The CDR3 DNA reads as TGTGCCAGCAGCCGACCTGGACAGGGAGGCCGGGAGCTGTTTTTT. This chain joins TRBV14 and TRBJ2-2; TRBD1 aligns across 8 bases. The J segment lost 9 bases and the V segment lost 4 bases, leaving 10 bases of the junction unmatched. Germline V lookup: CDR1 SGHDN, CDR2 FVKESK. The CDR3 is 15 residues long.

The chain recombines TRBV5-1 with TRBJ1-2; D might be TRBD1 (5 bases). The CDR3 is 15 amino acids. The germline V gene has CDR1 SGHRS and CDR2 YFSETQ. Trimming pared 2 bases from V and 0 bases from J, leaving 11 bases between. This chain's CDR3 is CASSLGTSANYGYTF. CDR3 coding DNA: TGCGCCAGCAGCTTAGGGACTTCAGCTAACTATGGCTACACCTTC.